This T cell receptor beta chain came from a study of T cell repertoires in cytomegalovirus infection. The wider study: Recently described HLA-C-restricted plus well-studied HLA-B-restricted CMV epitopes were used. TCR beta signatures that were public indicated CMV infection and matching HLA type. Notes on the study in general: Cumulated frequencies of public TCR beta families served to identify carriers of CMV plus the relevant HLA. The ex vivo response showed dominance by HLA-C-restricted CMV-specific TCR beta clonotypes.

Germline V gene sequence: CDR1 MNHEY, CDR2 SMNVEV (reference sequence). Trimming removed 3 bases from V and 2 bases from J; junction bases left unmatched: 6. The CDR3 runs 15 residues. The table lists this clonotype with a few counts. The antigen remains undetermined. A single record per CDR3 protein comes from TCRdb applying MiXCR to the reads. The sample holds 700,000 to 950,000 distinct CDR3 sequences, roughly 33% seen once. Material: cultured CD8+ T cells from PBMCs, obtained from culture after CMV antigen stimulation. The sequence derives from a human donor in good health (CMV status not recorded). Some clones in this sample may be carry-over from other donors' samples. The genes are TRBV27 and TRBJ2-7, with 8 bases that match TRBD1. The CDR3 reads CASSFEDRVAYEQYF. In nucleotides, the CDR3 is TGTGCCAGCAGTTTCGAGGACAGGGTAGCCTACGAGCAGTACTTC.